Shown below are 21 T cell receptor beta chains from a single sample sequenced in a study of T cell repertoires in cytomegalovirus infection. For these TCRs, the target antigens are not known. In TCRdb, the reads were re-called with MiXCR into one record per CDR3 protein. The sample includes 200,000 to 250,000 distinct CDR3 sequences, less than 50% of them seen just once. The material was CD8+ T cells from cultured PBMCs, obtained from culture after CMV antigen stimulation. These receptors all stem from a human donor in good health (CMV status not recorded). Some clones in this sample may be carry-over from other donors' samples.

The chain employs TRBV11-2 and TRBJ2-6; no firm D call. CDR1 is SGHAT and CDR2 is FQNNGV in the germline V gene. This CDR3 comprises 15 residues. The V gene lost 3 bases and the J gene lost 0 bases, with 6 bases spanning the gap. CDR3 DNA: TGTGCCAGCAGCTTGGGATACTCTGGGGCCAACGTCCTGACTTTC. This translates into CASSLGYSGANVLTF.

Note on this clonotype: A read error is possible here, since a much larger clone lies one base away. This chain links TRBV7-9 with TRBJ2-7; TRBD2 might be the D (6 bases). The CDR3 runs 12 residues. Per germline, CDR1 SEHNR and CDR2 FQNEAQ (reference sequence). V was shortened by 8 bases and J by 6 bases, with 14 bases between the two germline ends. The CDR3 sequence is CASGDLPFEQYF. The CDR3 bases are TGTGCCAGCGGGGACTTGCCCTTCGAGCAGTACTTC.

This chain links TRBV7-3 with TRBJ2-5, with 9 bases fitting TRBD1. V gave up 5 bases and J gave up 3 bases; unmatched junction bases: 4. This CDR3 is 14 amino acids long. Germline CDR1 reads SGHTA; CDR2 reads FQGTGA. This chain's CDR3 is CASSITGGEETQYF. The CDR3 nucleotides are TGTGCCAGCAGCATCACAGGGGGCGAAGAGACCCAGTACTTC.

The chain links TRBV5-1 to TRBJ2-5; TRBD1 matches 7 bases. V trimming: 6 bases; J trimming: 3 bases; junction bases outside the gene matches: 14. The CDR3 runs to 16 residues. Germline V gene lookup returns CDR1 SGHRS and CDR2 YFSETQ. CDR3 sequence: CASTWASDRAKETQYF. CDR3 DNA: TGCGCCAGCACCTGGGCTTCTGACAGGGCCAAAGAGACCCAGTACTTC.

The chain employs TRBV7-2 and TRBJ2-7, with 10 bases identical to TRBD2. Unmatched junction bases numbered 4, after V lost 1 base and J lost 1 base. The CDR3 has 16 amino acids. In germline, CDR1 is SGHTA, CDR2 FQGNSA. The CDR3, as DNA: TGTGCCAGCAGCTTAGTGTTGGGACTAGCGTCCTACGAGCAGTACTTC. It is translated as CASSLVLGLASYEQYF.

The chain employs TRBV10-2 and TRBJ2-5, with D unresolved. Trimming removed 6 bases at V and 5 bases at J, with 13 bases between. This CDR3 is built from 13 residues. Per germline, CDR1 WSHSY and CDR2 SAAADI. CDR3 nucleotides: TGCGCCAGCAGGGCTCGAATTAAGGAGACCCAGTACTTC. Translation gives CASRARIKETQYF.

The chain employs TRBV6-5 and TRBJ2-3; 11 nucleotides match TRBD2. The CDR3 loop spans 19 amino acids. The V gene end was trimmed by 0 bases and the J gene end by 1 base; junction bases not matched to a gene: 9. Germline V gene lookup returns CDR1 MNHEY and CDR2 SVGAGI. CDR3 coding DNA: TGTGCCAGCAGTTACTCCCCTAGCGGGGGGTTCTCGGGCACAGATACGCAGTATTTT. It translates to CASSYSPSGGFSGTDTQYF.

The chain is built from TRBV7-4 and TRBJ2-7; possibly TRBD1 for D (5 bases). Trimming stripped 1 base from V and 0 bases from J, with 10 bases between. Germline CDR1 is SGHVT and CDR2 is SQSDAQ. The CDR3 contains 15 residues. The CDR3: CASSLELDTSYEQYF. The CDR3 nucleotides are TGTGCCAGCAGCTTAGAGTTGGACACCTCCTACGAGCAGTACTTC. The variable domain in full, completed from reference TRBV7-4 and TRBJ2-7, reads GAGVSQSPRYKVAKRGRDVALRCDSISGHVTLYWYRQTLGQGSEVLTYSQSDAQRDKSGRPSGRFSAERPERSVSTLKIQRTEQGDSAVYLCASSLELDTSYEQYFGPGTRLTVT.

The chain is built from TRBV7-9 and TRBJ2-7; 9 bases align to TRBD2. The V and J ends lost 4 bases and 6 bases, in that order; junction bases with no gene match: 10. This CDR3 contains 15 residues. CDR1 is SEHNR and CDR2 is FQNEAQ in the germline V gene (reference sequence). The CDR3 is CASSSPIGTSFEQYF. In nucleotides, the CDR3 is TGTGCCAGCAGCTCCCCGATCGGGACTAGCTTCGAGCAGTACTTC.

This chain uses TRBV7-1 with TRBJ2-3, with TRBD2 matching 11 bases. TRBV7-1 is an open reading frame whose function is uncertain. V was pared by 6 bases and J by 4 bases, with 9 bases of the junction left unmatched. This CDR3 has 16 amino acids. CDR3 sequence reads: CASRSTSGRFSDTQYF. DNA for the CDR3: TGTGCCAGCAGATCAACTAGCGGGAGATTCTCAGATACGCAGTATTTT.

A few counts support this clonotype. J is TRBJ2-1 and V is TRBV2; a weak D match, TRBD2 (5 bases). The germline CDR1 and CDR2 sequences are SNHLY and FYNNEI. The CDR3 runs to 12 residues. Trimming removed 8 bases from V and 6 bases from J, with 11 bases in between. CDR3 region: CASGLPVNEQFF. For the CDR3, the DNA is TGTGCCAGCGGACTGCCGGTCAATGAGCAGTTCTTC.

J is TRBJ2-5 and V is TRBV4-3, with 10 bases matching TRBD2. The V gene end was trimmed by 4 bases and the J gene end by 5 bases; junction bases not matched to a gene: 13. CDR1 is LGHNA and CDR2 is YSLEER in the germline V gene. There are 17 residues in the CDR3. The CDR3 sequence is CASSPLGSGRAQETQYF. The CDR3 DNA is TGCGCCAGCAGCCCCCTGGGGAGCGGGAGGGCCCAGGAGACCCAGTACTTC.

This clonotype was observed a handful of times. The gene calls are TRBV7-8 and TRBJ2-7, with 11 bases matching TRBD1. CDR1 and CDR2 from the germline V gene are SGHVS and FQNEAQ. Trimming removed 3 bases from V and 0 bases from J; junction bases left unmatched: 7. This CDR3 has 17 residues. CDR3 in DNA: TGTGCCAGCAGCTTCCGGGTCGGGACAGGGGGCTCCTACGAGCAGTACTTC. Protein product: CASSFRVGTGGSYEQYF.

The rearrangement joins TRBV7-2 to TRBJ2-7, with 8 bases that match TRBD2. V lost 0 bases to trimming and J lost 3 bases; unmatched junction nucleotides: 4. The length of the CDR3 is 15 residues. Germline CDR1 and CDR2: SGHTA and FQGNSA. The CDR3 loop reads CASSLARRGDYEQYF. The CDR3 coding sequence is TGTGCCAGCAGCTTAGCGCGGCGGGGGGACTACGAGCAGTACTTC.

The genes are TRBV11-2 and TRBJ1-1, with unresolved D. The CDR3 runs 14 residues. Between the trimmed V and J ends, which lost 1 base and 5 bases, there was a span of 11 bases. The V gene's germline CDR1 is SGHAT and CDR2 FQNNGV. CDR3 region: CASSLGGSLTEAFF. As DNA, the CDR3 is TGTGCCAGCAGCTTAGGAGGCTCCCTAACTGAAGCTTTCTTT.

Of note for this clonotype: An end of the junction does not agree with germline; a read error may underlie this. This chain uses TRBV7-7 with TRBJ2-2; unclear D gene. The CDR3 spans 15 residues. Germline values: CDR1 SSHAT, CDR2 FNYEAQ (reference sequence). In DNA form, the CDR3 reads TGTGCTAGCAGCTTAGAGGCCAGGTTGGCCGGGGAGCTGTTTTTT. Protein product: CASSLEARLAGELFF. The variable domain in full, completed from reference TRBV7-7 and TRBJ2-2, reads GAGVSQSPRYKVTKRGQDVTLRCDPISSHATLYWYQQALGQGPEFLTYFNYEAQPDKSGLPSDRFSAERPEGSISTLTIQRTEQRDSAMYRCASSLEARLAGELFFGEGSRLTVL.

About this clonotype itself: An end of the junction differs from the germline gene, which may be a read error. The CDR3 loop reads CASSLTQGLNTEAFF. Here the CDR3 DNA reads TGTGCCAGCAGCCTAACACAGGGACTGAACACTGAAGCTTTCTTT. This chain connects TRBV7-3 to TRBJ1-1; a possible D gene is TRBD1 (6 bases). Per the germline V gene, CDR1 is SGHTA and CDR2 is FQGTGA. This CDR3 comprises 15 residues.

As to this clonotype: One junction end disagrees with the germline gene, perhaps due to a read error. This chain links TRBV7-2 with TRBJ2-4, with TRBD2 matching over 9 bases. Per germline, CDR1 SGHTA and CDR2 FQGNSA. The CDR3 spans 14 residues. The CDR3 loop reads CASRAGGHKNIQYF. In nucleotides, the CDR3 is TGTGCAAGCAGAGCGGGGGGCCATAAAAACATTCAGTACTTC.

This clonotype was found once. Compared with germline, one end of the junction differs, possibly owing to a read error. V gene TRBV5-1 combines with J gene TRBJ1-1, with D unclear. The CDR3 runs 16 residues. The V gene's germline CDR1 is SGHRS and CDR2 YFSETQ. CDR3 nucleotides: TGCGCCCGCAGCTTGCACACTTGGGGAAAGAACACTGAAGCTTTCTTT. As protein: CARSLHTWGKNTEAFF. Using reference TRBV5-1 and TRBJ1-1 for the parts outside the CDR3, the full variable domain is KAGVTQTPRYLIKTRGQQVTLSCSPISGHRSVSWYQQTPGQGLQFLFEYFSETQRNKGNFPGRFSGRQFSNSRSEMNVSTLELGDSALYLCARSLHTWGKNTEAFFGQGTRLTVV.

The chain carries TRBV6-5 and TRBJ2-1, with 7 bases lining up with TRBD2. Germline CDR1 is MNHEY and CDR2 is SVGAGI. There are 14 residues in the CDR3. Trimming at V came to 5 bases and at J to 5 bases, leaving 6 bases not matched to a gene. The CDR3 DNA is TGTGCCAGCAGTCAAAGCGGGGCTAACAATGAGCAGTTCTTC. It is translated as CASSQSGANNEQFF.

This clonotype has a handful of counts. The chain recombines TRBV20-1 with TRBJ1-1, with D hard to call. The germline V gene has CDR1 DFQATT and CDR2 SNEGSKA (reference sequence). Deletions cut 3 bases from V and 1 base from J, with 6 bases between. The CDR3 is made up of 12 amino acids. The CDR3 coding sequence is TGCAGTGCTAGTGGCCGGAACACTGAAGCTTTCTTT. It specifies CSASGRNTEAFF.